This record covers a single TCR beta chain. This sample stems from a study of T cell changes during pregnancy in multiple sclerosis. Clones were sequenced by immunoSEQ multiplex PCR, and TCRdb holds only the in-frame ones, with some missing. Among some 49,000 clones, more than 85% were seen once, and the ten largest hold approximately 2.9%. In germline, CDR1 is MNHNY, CDR2 SVGAGI (reference sequence). V shed 2 bases and J 6 bases; nucleotides not matched to a gene: 8. CDR3 length: 16 residues. The rearrangement links TRBV6-6 to TRBJ1-5; 9 positions agree with TRBD1. Sequences were derived from CD8+ T cells from peripheral blood mononuclear cells, sampled in the second trimester of pregnancy. This TCR was recovered from a female donor with multiple sclerosis, enrolled in a pregnancy study. The CDR3 protein is CASSYTGTGKSQPQHF. The DNA for the CDR3 is TGTGCCAGCAGTTACACCGGGACAGGGAAGTCTCAGCCCCAGCATTTT.